The 8 T cell receptor beta chains below come from one sample, sequenced in a study of blood T cells in healthy people across ages. With a J-beta primer mix and a sample-barcoded 5' primer, a second PCR ran roughly 6 to 12 cycles. From the 5' RACE reads, TCRdb called clonotypes with MiXCR, one entry per CDR3 protein. The data show approximately 730,000 distinct CDR3 sequences, with less than 70% seen just once and about 42% held by the top ten. The specimen sequenced was blood. Receptor source: an elderly man in good health.

The V gene is TRBV2, the J gene TRBJ1-5; TRBD1 might be the D (5 bases). The CDR3 is 13 amino acids. From germline, CDR1 is SNHLY and CDR2 FYNNEI. The V end was cut by 5 bases, the J end by 6 bases, with 11 bases between. The DNA of the CDR3 is TGTGCCAGCAGTTATGGACAAAGTCAGCCCCAGCATTTT. Its translation is CASSYGQSQPQHF.

The genes are TRBV2 and TRBJ1-4, with TRBD1 matching 7 bases. The CDR3 contains 13 residues. CDR1 and CDR2 (germline): SNHLY, FYNNEI. V gave up 6 bases and J gave up 10 bases; unmatched junction bases: 8. CDR3 bases: TGTGCCAGCAGCGTGACAGGGATGGGAAAACTGTTTTTT. Encoded protein: CASSVTGMGKLFF.

A few counts support this clonotype. A junction boundary mismatches the germline segment, possibly from a read error. This chain links TRBV5-1 with TRBJ2-1, with D unresolved. The germline V gene has CDR1 SGHRS and CDR2 YFSETQ. The CDR3 length is 15 residues. The CDR3 sequence is CASSSDTSSYNEQFF. As DNA, the CDR3 is TGTGCCAGCAGCTCCGACACGAGCTCCTACAATGAGCAGTTCTTC.

This clonotype has more than one count but fewer than ten. The V call is TRBV9, the J call TRBJ2-7, with D maybe TRBD1 (5 bases). The V and J ends lost 4 bases and 3 bases respectively, with 11 bases between them. Germline V gene lookup returns CDR1 SGDLS and CDR2 YYNGEE. The CDR3 is 13 amino acids. Written as DNA, the CDR3 is TGTGCCAGCAGCTTAGGACACAACTACGAGCAGTACTTC. Protein: CASSLGHNYEQYF.

The J gene is TRBJ2-6, the V gene TRBV9, with TRBD1 identical over 12 bases. Germline-derived CDR1 and CDR2 are SGDLS and YYNGEE. J lost 2 bases, V lost 3 bases, and 9 bases had no gene match. CDR3 size: 19 residues. Here the CDR3 reads CASSALPGQGATGANVLTF. The CDR3, as DNA: TGTGCCAGCAGCGCCCTTCCGGGACAGGGGGCGACTGGGGCCAACGTCCTGACTTTC. The variable domain in full, completed from reference TRBV9 and TRBJ2-6, reads DSGVTQTPKHLITATGQRVTLRCSPRSGDLSVYWYQQSLDQGLQFLIQYYNGEERAKGNILERFSAQQFPDLHSELNLSSLELGDSALYFCASSALPGQGATGANVLTFGAGSRLTVL.

The genes are TRBV5-5 and TRBJ2-3; 7 bases are a match to TRBD1. Germline V gene sequence: CDR1 SGHKS, CDR2 YYEKEE (reference sequence). CDR3 size: 16 residues. The V segment lost 3 bases and the J segment 0 bases; nucleotides outside the gene matches: 7. CDR3 loop: CASSSRGTASTDTQYF. CDR3 nucleotide sequence: TGTGCCAGCAGCTCCAGGGGGACGGCTAGCACAGATACGCAGTATTTT.

The table lists this clonotype with a count of one. The V call is TRBV27, the J call TRBJ2-5; D remains ambiguous. The end of the DNA fits TRBJ2-7 better, so the J call may be wrong. CDR3 length: 12 amino acids. Germline loops: CDR1 MNHEY, CDR2 SMNVEV (reference sequence). The CDR3 coding sequence is TGTGCCGGATCGACTCTGACCTACGAGCAGTACTTC. This codes for CAGSTLTYEQYF.

The chain couples TRBV6-5 to TRBJ2-1, with D possibly being TRBD2 (5 bases). CDR3 length: 17 amino acids. The germline CDR1 and CDR2 sequences are MNHEY and SVGAGI. V lost 4 bases and J 6 bases, leaving 22 bases between the germline ends. CDR3 DNA sequence: TGTGCCAGCAGTTCCACCTTTTTGGGAGTTCAAACCAATGAGCAGTTCTTC. Translating it yields CASSSTFLGVQTNEQFF.